These 3 T cell receptor beta chains were sequenced from one sample in a study of blood T cell repertoires in COVID-19. Assay: immunoSEQ multiplex PCR; the TCRdb copy retains only in-frame clones and omits some. Here the sample spans over 90,000 clones, about 87% being singletons. Sequenced: peripheral blood. These receptors were obtained from a human donor in a cohort sampled during active COVID-19.

The rearrangement uses TRBV4-2 and TRBJ1-4; 9 nucleotides agree with TRBD1. The CDR3 totals 16 residues. Germline CDR1 LGHNA, CDR2 YNFKEQ. V was pared by 3 bases and J by 6 bases, with 8 bases of the junction left unmatched. The CDR3 sequence: CASSQEGTGHDEKLFF. The CDR3 DNA reads TGTGCCAGCAGCCAGGAGGGGACAGGGCATGATGAAAAACTGTTTTTT.

The chain has TRBV5-8 and TRBJ2-1; a weak D match, TRBD2 (6 bases). V was cut by 2 bases and J by 0 bases, with 12 bases left in between. Germline V gives CDR1 SGHTS, CDR2 YDEGEE. The CDR3 spans 16 residues. As DNA, the CDR3 is TGTGCCAGCAGCTTCGGGGGTCGAAGCTCCTACAATGAGCAGTTCTTC. Its translation: CASSFGGRSSYNEQFF.

This clone was counted a few times. The chain recombines TRBV5-1 with TRBJ2-1; TRBD1 agrees at 8 bases. V lost 4 bases, J lost 4 bases, and 7 bases stayed unmatched. Per the germline V gene, CDR1 is SGHRS and CDR2 is YFSETQ. CDR3 length: 15 residues. The CDR3 here is CASSQQGALYNEQFF. CDR3 sequence (DNA): TGCGCCAGCAGCCAGCAGGGGGCGCTTTACAATGAGCAGTTCTTC. Using reference TRBV5-1 and TRBJ2-1 for the parts outside the CDR3, the full variable domain is KAGVTQTPRYLIKTRGQQVTLSCSPISGHRSVSWYQQTPGQGLQFLFEYFSETQRNKGNFPGRFSGRQFSNSRSEMNVSTLELGDSALYLCASSQQGALYNEQFFGPGTRLTVL.